The text below deals with one T cell receptor beta chain. In the study's own analysis: Estimation of nucleated cell counts was performed using reference gene primer amplification. Libraries were prepared by immunoSEQ multiplex PCR; TCRdb keeps only in-frame clonotypes and omits some of them. Clone size and V and J calls were adopted from that table, with D and trimming inferred from the DNA. The sample carries around 60,000 clones, about 88% recorded once. The data stem from a study of blood T cell repertoires in COVID-19. The wider study: Material from acute and convalescent COVID-19 was sourced from the United States, Italy and Spain. The cDNA or gDNA used as material had been derived from T cells, B-cell-depleted T cells, or PBMCs.

Germline CDR1 MNHEY, CDR2 SVGAGI. This CDR3 contains 14 residues. The V gene lost 0 bases and the J gene lost 7 bases, with 10 bases spanning the gap. Specimen: peripheral blood. The V gene is TRBV6-5, the J gene TRBJ1-5, with D unresolved. This TCR derives from a man between 65 and 85 years old with acute or convalescent COVID-19. CDR3 coding DNA: TGTGCCAGCAGTTACTCAGGGAGTGGGCAGCCCCAGCATTTT. It is translated as CASSYSGSGQPQHF.